The 26 T cell receptor beta chains listed next were all sequenced from one sample in a study of cytomegalovirus exposure and HLA in healthy donors. The PCR was carried out with 60 Vbeta primers and 13 Jbeta primers. Sequenced by immunoSEQ multiplex PCR; TCRdb stores in-frame clones only, minus some. The sample has approximately 110,000 clones, and its top ten clones hold roughly 0.64%. The sequencing sample was made of PBMCs. The receptor source for this set is a man aged 50-60 years in good health and CMV-seronegative.

The gene calls are TRBV5-1 and TRBJ2-6; D possibly corresponds to TRBD1 (6 bases). The germline CDR1 and CDR2 sequences are SGHRS and YFSETQ. V dropped 6 bases and J dropped 2 bases, with 21 bases sitting between them. The CDR3 runs 18 residues. For the CDR3, the DNA is TGCGCCAGCACCGAAAGTTCAGGGGCTTGGGCTGGGGCCAACGTCCTGACTTTC. Translated, it gives CASTESSGAWAGANVLTF. Combining the CDR3 with reference TRBV5-1 and TRBJ2-6 gives the whole variable domain KAGVTQTPRYLIKTRGQQVTLSCSPISGHRSVSWYQQTPGQGLQFLFEYFSETQRNKGNFPGRFSGRQFSNSRSEMNVSTLELGDSALYLCASTESSGAWAGANVLTFGAGSRLTVL.

V is TRBV30 and J is TRBJ2-1; 8 bases are a match to TRBD1. This CDR3 is 14 amino acids long. Germline values: CDR1 GTSNPN, CDR2 SVGIG (reference sequence). Germline trimming cut 4 bases from V and 1 base from J; bases unmatched to any gene: 3. The CDR3 sequence is CAWTTGGSYNEQFF. The CDR3 DNA is TGTGCCTGGACAACAGGGGGGTCCTACAATGAGCAGTTCTTC.

CDR3 loop: CASNVQGSNQPQHF. In DNA form, the CDR3 reads TGTGCCAGCAACGTACAGGGAAGCAATCAGCCCCAGCATTTT. This chain connects TRBV6-6 to TRBJ1-5; D might be TRBD1 (6 bases). Germline V gives CDR1 MNHNY, CDR2 SVGAGI (reference sequence). V was pared by 7 bases and J by 1 base, with 11 bases between. The CDR3 covers 14 residues.

V usage is TRBV5-5 and J usage is TRBJ2-7; possible D gene TRBD2, 6 bases. The CDR3 loop spans 14 amino acids. Looked up from germline, CDR1 is SGHKS and CDR2 is YYEKEE (reference sequence). Trimming removed 2 bases at V and 6 bases at J, with 15 bases between. The CDR3 sequence is CASSLWGVGSEQYF. The CDR3 coding sequence is TGTGCCAGCAGCTTATGGGGAGTCGGGAGCGAGCAGTACTTC.

The chain uses TRBV5-4 and TRBJ1-1; D is undetermined. Germline V lookup: CDR1 SGHNT, CDR2 YYREEE (reference sequence). CDR3 length: 15 residues. Trimming pared 0 bases from V and 5 bases from J, leaving 14 bases between. The CDR3 region is CASSLASGPGTEAFF. In DNA, the CDR3 is TGTGCCAGCAGCTTGGCTTCGGGTCCTGGGACTGAAGCTTTCTTT. The full variable domain, in which reference TRBV5-4 and TRBJ1-1 provide the parts outside the CDR3, is ETGVTQSPTHLIKTRGQQVTLRCSSQSGHNTVSWYQQALGQGPQFIFQYYREEENGRGNFPPRFSGLQFPNYSSELNVNALELDDSALYLCASSLASGPGTEAFFGQGTRLTVV.

The rearrangement links TRBV6-5 to TRBJ2-7; TRBD1 matches 10 bases. The germline gives CDR1 MNHEY, CDR2 SVGAGI. The ends lost 2 bases at V and 1 base at J; junction bases unmatched: 2. CDR3 length: 15 residues. The chain's CDR3 is CASSYRDRGSYEQYF. The CDR3 DNA is TGTGCCAGCAGTTACAGGGACAGGGGATCCTACGAGCAGTACTTC.

CDR3 loop: CASSLALAATYNEQFF. The CDR3 DNA is TGTGCCAGCAGCTTAGCTTTAGCGGCCACCTACAATGAGCAGTTCTTC. The rearrangement uses TRBV7-9 and TRBJ2-1; perhaps TRBD2 as D (6 bases). Germline CDR1 SEHNR, CDR2 FQNEAQ (reference sequence). The CDR3 covers 16 residues. Trimming took off 0 bases at V and 2 bases at J, with 11 bases between the two ends.

The rearrangement joins TRBV6-1 to TRBJ2-1; TRBD1 matches 8 bases. CDR1 is MNHNS, CDR2 SASEGT, per germline. The CDR3 contains 13 residues. J gave up 8 bases and V 9 bases, and 9 bases lay outside the gene matches. The CDR3 loop is CASSRSGGDEQFF. CDR3 nucleotide sequence: TGTGCCAGTAGTAGGTCAGGGGGCGATGAGCAGTTCTTC.

The V call is TRBV7-9, the J call TRBJ2-5; 8 positions match TRBD2. The V gene end was trimmed by 5 bases and the J gene end by 5 bases; junction bases not matched to a gene: 10. CDR3 length: 15 amino acids. CDR1 is SEHNR, CDR2 FQNEAQ, per germline (reference sequence). CDR3 DNA: TGTGCCAGCAGCCCCGTTAGCGGGATAGGTGAGACCCAGTACTTC. This gives the protein CASSPVSGIGETQYF.

CDR3: CASSSLGSNQPQHF. In DNA form, the CDR3 reads TGTGCCAGCAGTTCCCTAGGTAGCAATCAGCCCCAGCATTTT. V gene TRBV27 combines with J gene TRBJ1-5; D call uncertain. Germline V gene sequence: CDR1 MNHEY, CDR2 SMNVEV (reference sequence). CDR3 size: 14 residues. With 4 bases removed from V and 0 bases from J, the gap between germline ends came to 7 bases.

CDR3 residues: CASSVTGSGGETQYF. DNA for the CDR3: TGTGCCAGCAGCGTAACCGGGAGTGGAGGGGAGACCCAGTACTTC. This chain joins TRBV9 and TRBJ2-5, with D possibly being TRBD2 (6 bases). Germline V gene sequence: CDR1 SGDLS, CDR2 YYNGEE. V lost 1 base and J 5 bases, leaving 15 bases between the germline ends. The CDR3 extends over 15 amino acids.

V and J are TRBV20-1 and TRBJ2-1; D is undetermined. Trimming cost V 3 bases and J 7 bases, with 7 bases left between them. The germline CDR1 and CDR2 sequences are DFQATT and SNEGSKA (reference sequence). The CDR3 contains 11 residues. Written as DNA, the CDR3 is TGCAGTGCTAGTTCCCGGAATGAGCAGTTCTTC. As protein: CSASSRNEQFF.

The genes are TRBV29-1 and TRBJ2-7, with 8 bases fitting TRBD1. With V trimmed by 7 bases and J by 3 bases, 20 bases remained unmatched. The length of the CDR3 is 17 residues. Looked up from germline, CDR1 is SQVTM and CDR2 is ANQGSEA. CDR3 residues: CSGLLDQGAYGVYEQYF. Written as DNA, the CDR3 is TGCAGCGGTCTCTTGGATCAGGGGGCGTATGGGGTCTACGAGCAGTACTTC.

This chain uses TRBV5-6 with TRBJ2-7, with 9 positions matching TRBD2. J lost 2 bases, V lost 5 bases, and 5 bases had no gene match. Looked up from germline, CDR1 is SGHDT and CDR2 is YYEEEE. This CDR3 is 14 amino acids long. The CDR3 sequence: CASRETSGTYEQYF. DNA for the CDR3: TGTGCCAGCAGGGAGACTAGCGGTACCTACGAGCAGTACTTC. The full variable domain, its missing parts supplied by reference TRBV5-6 and TRBJ2-7, is DAGVTQSPTHLIKTRGQQVTLRCSPKSGHDTVSWYQQALGQGPQFIFQYYEEEERQRGNFPDRFSGHQFPNYSSELNVNALLLGDSALYLCASRETSGTYEQYFGPGTRLTVT.

The chain combines TRBV7-2 with TRBJ2-7, with 8 bases that match TRBD2. The V and J ends lost 2 bases and 3 bases, in that order; junction bases with no gene match: 6. The germline V gene encodes CDR1 SGHTA and CDR2 FQGNSA. CDR3 length equals 15 residues. The CDR3 sequence is CASSLSPAGDYEQYF. The CDR3, as DNA: TGTGCCAGCAGCTTATCCCCAGCGGGAGACTACGAGCAGTACTTC. Full variable domain (outside the CDR3, taken from reference TRBV7-2 and TRBJ2-7): GAGVSQSPSNKVTEKGKDVELRCDPISGHTALYWYRQSLGQGLEFLIYFQGNSAPDKSGLPSDRFSAERTGGSVSTLTIQRTQQEDSAVYLCASSLSPAGDYEQYFGPGTRLTVT.

The chain links TRBV6-6 to TRBJ1-1; D not certain. Trimming pared 6 bases from V and 5 bases from J, leaving 13 bases between. The length of the CDR3 is 13 residues. The germline CDR1 and CDR2 sequences are MNHNY and SVGAGI (reference sequence). CDR3 bases: TGTGCCAGCAGACCGAGCGGGGAAACTGAAGCTTTCTTT. Translation: CASRPSGETEAFF.

J is TRBJ1-1 and V is TRBV7-2, with D possibly matching TRBD1 (5 bases). V lost 5 bases to trimming and J lost 10 bases, with 14 bases between them. In germline, CDR1 is SGHTA, CDR2 FQGNSA. There are 12 residues in the CDR3. CDR3 bases: TGTGCCAGCAGCATTTACCAAGGGGTAGCTTTCTTT. Protein: CASSIYQGVAFF.

The chain carries TRBV18 and TRBJ2-7, with a weak D call TRBD1 (6 bases). CDR3 length: 13 amino acids. The germline V gene encodes CDR1 KGHSH and CDR2 LQKENI. V was pared by 2 bases and J by 6 bases, with 11 bases between. CDR3 bases: TGTGCCAGCTCACCAAAACAGGGAACCGAGCAGTACTTC. Its translation: CASSPKQGTEQYF.

The DNA for the CDR3 is TGTGCCAGCAGCTTGGAGGGGGCGCAGAGAAACACCATATATTTT. Protein: CASSLEGAQRNTIYF. The rearrangement uses TRBV5-5 and TRBJ1-3; 7 bases match TRBD1. The CDR3 has 15 amino acids. V was clipped by 0 bases and J by 5 bases; unmatched bases: 5. Germline V gene lookup returns CDR1 SGHKS and CDR2 YYEKEE (reference sequence). The full variable domain, its missing parts supplied by reference TRBV5-5 and TRBJ1-3, is DAGVTQSPTHLIKTRGQQVTLRCSPISGHKSVSWYQQVLGQGPQFIFQYYEKEERGRGNFPDRFSARQFPNYSSELNVNALLLGDSALYLCASSLEGAQRNTIYFGEGSWLTVV.

This chain connects TRBV2 to TRBJ2-5; the match to TRBD2 covers 9 bases. Germline V lookup: CDR1 SNHLY, CDR2 FYNNEI. The trim removed 6 bases at V and 5 bases at J, leaving 13 bases unmatched. The CDR3 length is 16 residues. CDR3 loop: CASRLGGAGGQETQYF. The CDR3 DNA reads TGTGCCAGCAGGCTAGGGGGAGCGGGAGGACAGGAGACCCAGTACTTC.

The chain combines TRBV15 with TRBJ2-1; 11 bases map to TRBD2. CDR3 length: 17 residues. The V and J ends lost 4 bases and 8 bases, in that order; junction bases with no gene match: 13. The germline gives CDR1 LNHNV, CDR2 YYDKDF (reference sequence). CDR3 coding DNA: TGTGCCACCAGCAAGCGTCTAGCGGGAGGAGGGAAAGATGAGCAGTTCTTC. It translates to CATSKRLAGGGKDEQFF.

J is TRBJ1-1 and V is TRBV6-5, with D possibly matching TRBD1 (5 bases). The germline CDR1 and CDR2 sequences are MNHEY and SVGAGI. The CDR3 has 13 residues. V was cut by 4 bases and J by 1 base, with 7 bases left in between. This chain's CDR3 is CASSFRGNTEAFF. In nucleotides, the CDR3 is TGTGCCAGCAGTTTTAGGGGGAACACTGAAGCTTTCTTT.

The chain employs TRBV27 and TRBJ2-2, with TRBD2 matching 7 bases. This CDR3 comprises 17 residues. Trimming took 3 bases from V and 5 from J; bases not matched to a gene: 12. Germline CDR1 MNHEY, CDR2 SMNVEV (reference sequence). CDR3 loop: CASSFSSGGSMTGELFF. CDR3 bases: TGTGCCAGCAGTTTCTCTTCAGGCGGGAGTATGACCGGGGAGCTGTTTTTT.

Written as DNA, the CDR3 is TGTGCCAGCAGCACCTCACCCGGAGGTGTTTACGAGCAGTACTTC. This codes for CASSTSPGGVYEQYF. The genes are TRBV7-2 and TRBJ2-7; a possible D gene is TRBD2 (5 bases). Per the germline V gene, CDR1 is SGHTA and CDR2 is FQGNSA. V lost 5 bases to trimming and J lost 4 bases, with 18 bases between them. This CDR3 has 15 residues.

The chain recombines TRBV19 with TRBJ2-7, with TRBD2 matching over 9 bases. There are 15 residues in the CDR3. Trimming took 5 bases from V and 2 from J; bases not matched to a gene: 7. CDR1 LNHDA and CDR2 SQIVND come from the germline V gene (reference sequence). The CDR3 here is CASSPSSGATYEQYF. CDR3 bases: TGTGCCAGTAGTCCCTCTAGCGGGGCAACCTACGAGCAGTACTTC.

The V gene is TRBV10-3, the J gene TRBJ2-7, with D perhaps TRBD1 (6 bases). The CDR3 totals 14 residues. Germline values: CDR1 ENHRY, CDR2 SYGVKD. The germline V and J ends were trimmed by 7 bases and 0 bases, with 13 bases remaining between them. The CDR3 sequence is CAITRTVSSYEQYF. DNA of the CDR3: TGTGCCATCACTAGGACAGTCAGCTCCTACGAGCAGTACTTC.